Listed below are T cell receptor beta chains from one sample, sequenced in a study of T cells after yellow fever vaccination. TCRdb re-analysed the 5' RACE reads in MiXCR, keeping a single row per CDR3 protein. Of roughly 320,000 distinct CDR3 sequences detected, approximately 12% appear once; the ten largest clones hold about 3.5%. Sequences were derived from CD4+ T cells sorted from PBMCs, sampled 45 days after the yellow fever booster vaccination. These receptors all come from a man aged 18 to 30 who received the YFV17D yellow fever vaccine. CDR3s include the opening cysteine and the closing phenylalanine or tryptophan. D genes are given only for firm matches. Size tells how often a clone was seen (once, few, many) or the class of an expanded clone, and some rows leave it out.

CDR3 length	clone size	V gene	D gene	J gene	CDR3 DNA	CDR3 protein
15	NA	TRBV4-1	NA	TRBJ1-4	TGCGCCAGCAGCCAAGGATCAAGTGAGAATGAAAAACTGTTTTTT	CASSQGSSENEKLFF
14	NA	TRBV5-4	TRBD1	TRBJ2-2	TGTGCCAGCAGCTCAGACAGGGGTTCCGGGGAGCTGTTTTTT	CASSSDRGSGELFF
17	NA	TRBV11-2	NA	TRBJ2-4	TGTGCCAGCAGCTTAGTCCGGCGGTTACCAGCCAAAAACATTCAGTACTTC	CASSLVRRLPAKNIQYF
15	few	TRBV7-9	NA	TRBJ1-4	TGTGCCAGCGGCCTCCGGGGGTCAACTAATGAAAAACTGTTTTTT	CASGLRGSTNEKLFF
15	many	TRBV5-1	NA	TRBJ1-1	TGCGCCAGCAGCTTGGTTTTAGGGGCGGACACTGAAGCTTTCTTT	CASSLVLGADTEAFF
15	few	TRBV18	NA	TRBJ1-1	TGTGCCAGCTCACCACTGGACATGGCTGGCACTGAAGCTTTCTTT	CASSPLDMAGTEAFF
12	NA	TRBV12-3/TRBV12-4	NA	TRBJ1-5	TGTGCCAGCAGTTCCGGAGGTCGGCCCCAGCATTTT	CASSSGGRPQHF
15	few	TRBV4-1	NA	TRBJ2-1	TGCGCCAGCAGGTTCTGGGCTAGGGGGTACGATGAGCAGTTCTTC	CASRFWARGYDEQFF
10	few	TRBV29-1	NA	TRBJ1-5	TGCAGCGTTGGAAATCAGCCCCAGCATTTT	CSVGNQPQHF
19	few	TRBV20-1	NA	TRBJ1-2	TGCAGTGCCCCCGCCCGGGGGAGTGGGAAACTAGGGGGAAACTATGGCTACACCTTC	CSAPARGSGKLGGNYGYTF
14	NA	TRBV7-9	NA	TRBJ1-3	TGTGCCAGCAGTTTTCCTTATTCTGGAAACACCATATATTTT	CASSFPYSGNTIYF
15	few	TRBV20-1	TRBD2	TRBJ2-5	TGCAGTGCTAGATGGTATCTAGCGGGGGCGCAAGCCCAGTACTTC	CSARWYLAGAQAQYF
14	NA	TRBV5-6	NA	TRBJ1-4	TGTGCCAGCAGCTTGCTGGTTAATGGGGAAAAACTGTTTTTT	CASSLLVNGEKLFF
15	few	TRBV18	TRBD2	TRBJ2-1	TGTGCCAGCTCACCGGAGGGACTACGATACAATGAGCAGTTCTTC	CASSPEGLRYNEQFF
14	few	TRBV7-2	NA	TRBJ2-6	TGTGCCAGCAGCCGACGGGACGGGGCCAACGTCCTGACTTTC	CASSRRDGANVLTF
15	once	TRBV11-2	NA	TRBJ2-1	TGTGCCAGCAGCTTAGACACGGCGGGGCGGCGTGAGCAGTTCTTC	CASSLDTAGRREQFF
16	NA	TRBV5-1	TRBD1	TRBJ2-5	TGCGCCAGCAGCTTGGCCCAGGGGGCTACCCAAGAGACCCAGTACTTC	CASSLAQGATQETQYF
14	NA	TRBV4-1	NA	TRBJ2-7	TGCGCCAGCAGCCAAGAGAGACAGCGGTACGAGCAGTACTTC	CASSQERQRYEQYF
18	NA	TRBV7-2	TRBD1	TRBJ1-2	TGTGCCAGCAGCTTAGCCCGGGGTAATGGACAGGGGAACTATGGCTACACCTTC	CASSLARGNGQGNYGYTF
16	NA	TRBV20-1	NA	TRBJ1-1	TGCAGTGCTAGATACCTCGCACGGGACGCGAACACTGAAGCTTTCTTT	CSARYLARDANTEAFF
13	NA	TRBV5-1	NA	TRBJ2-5	TGCGCCAGCAGCTTGTTCCAGAGGGAGACCCAGTACTTC	CASSLFQRETQYF
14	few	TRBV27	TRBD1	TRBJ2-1	TGTGCCAGCAGACAGGGGTTCGCCAACAATGAGCAGTTCTTC	CASRQGFANNEQFF
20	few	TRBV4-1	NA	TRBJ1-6	TGCGCCAGCAGCCAAGGCTATCGTTTTATGGAGGCACGGCTAATTTCACCCCTCCACTTT	CASSQGYRFMEARLISPLHF
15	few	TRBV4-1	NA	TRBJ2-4	TGCGCCAGCAGCCAAGTGCAGTTAGCCAAAAACATTCAGTACTTC	CASSQVQLAKNIQYF
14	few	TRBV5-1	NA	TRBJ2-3	TGCGCCAGCTCCCCCCTTGACCGTGGAGATACGCAGTATTTT	CASSPLDRGDTQYF
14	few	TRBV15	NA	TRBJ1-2	TGTGCCACCAGCAGAGGAGGGCTCAACTATGGCTACACCTTC	CATSRGGLNYGYTF
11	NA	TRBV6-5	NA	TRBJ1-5	TGTGCCAACCCATGGAATCAGCCCCAGCATTTT	CANPWNQPQHF
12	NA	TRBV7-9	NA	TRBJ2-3	TGTGCCACCCCCCGAAGCACAGATACGCAGTATTTT	CATPRSTDTQYF
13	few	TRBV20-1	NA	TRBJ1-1	TGCAGTGCGCCGAGGGGCATGAACACTGAAGCTTTCTTT	CSAPRGMNTEAFF
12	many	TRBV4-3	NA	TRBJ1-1	TGCGCCAGCAGCCGCCCGGGGTTGAATGCTTTCTTT	CASSRPGLNAFF
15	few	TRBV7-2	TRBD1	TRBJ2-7	TGTGCCAGCAGCTTAGCCCTCGGACAGGTCCGCGAGCAGTACTTC	CASSLALGQVREQYF
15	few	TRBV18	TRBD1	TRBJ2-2	TGTGCCAGCTCTTCGCGACAGGGCGGAACCGGGGAGCTGTTTTTT	CASSSRQGGTGELFF
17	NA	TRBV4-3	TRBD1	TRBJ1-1	TGCGCCAGCAGCCGAGAATCCCCGGGACAGGGCTACCCTGAAGCTTTCTTT	CASSRESPGQGYPEAFF
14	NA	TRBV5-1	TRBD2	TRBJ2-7	TGCGCCAGCAGTGGGAGGGGTCGGGTAGCCGAGCAGTACTTC	CASSGRGRVAEQYF
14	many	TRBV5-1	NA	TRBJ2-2	TGCGCCAGCAGCTTAAGGCAGAACACCGGGGAGCTGTTTTTT	CASSLRQNTGELFF
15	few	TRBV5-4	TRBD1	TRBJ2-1	TGTGCCAGCAGCTTTACGGCAGGGGGTCTTAATGAGCAGTTCTTC	CASSFTAGGLNEQFF
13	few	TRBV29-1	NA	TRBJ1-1	TGCAGCGCTGGGGACCCGGCGGACACTGAAGCTTTCTTT	CSAGDPADTEAFF
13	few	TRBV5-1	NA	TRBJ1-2	TGCGCCAGCAGCTTTGGCAGGGCGAACGGCTACACCTTC	CASSFGRANGYTF
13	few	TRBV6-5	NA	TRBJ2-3	TGTGCTACCCGGGGGACTAGCACAGATACGCAGTATTTT	CATRGTSTDTQYF
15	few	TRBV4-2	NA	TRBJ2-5	TGTGCCAGCAGCCAGACCAGAAACTCCCAAGAGACCCAGTACTTC	CASSQTRNSQETQYF
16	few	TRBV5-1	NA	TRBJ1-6	TGCGCCAGCAGGATAGGACTGCAGGGTAAAAATTCACCCCTCCACTTT	CASRIGLQGKNSPLHF
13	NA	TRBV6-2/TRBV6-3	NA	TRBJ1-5	TGTGCCAGCAGTTACTGGGGAGATGGGGCCCAGCATTTT	CASSYWGDGAQHF
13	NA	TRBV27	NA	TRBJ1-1	TGTGCCAGCAGTTCCGTTTTGGGCACTGAAGCTTTCTTT	CASSSVLGTEAFF
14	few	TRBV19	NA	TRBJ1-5	TGTGCCAGTACCCCTGGGTTCCCATATCAGCCCCAGCATTTT	CASTPGFPYQPQHF
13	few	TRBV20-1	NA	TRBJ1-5	TGCAGTGCTCCGAAGGTAACCAATCAGCCCCAGCATTTT	CSAPKVTNQPQHF
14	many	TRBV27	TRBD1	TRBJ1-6	TGTGCCAGCAGGCCGGGACAGGGATTATCACCCCTCCACTTT	CASRPGQGLSPLHF
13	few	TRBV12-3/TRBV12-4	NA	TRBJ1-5	TGTGCCAGCAGTTTATTCGTTCTTCAGCCCCAGCATTTT	CASSLFVLQPQHF
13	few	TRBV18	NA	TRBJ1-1	TGTGCCAGCTCACCCACATTAAACACTGAAGCTTTCTTT	CASSPTLNTEAFF